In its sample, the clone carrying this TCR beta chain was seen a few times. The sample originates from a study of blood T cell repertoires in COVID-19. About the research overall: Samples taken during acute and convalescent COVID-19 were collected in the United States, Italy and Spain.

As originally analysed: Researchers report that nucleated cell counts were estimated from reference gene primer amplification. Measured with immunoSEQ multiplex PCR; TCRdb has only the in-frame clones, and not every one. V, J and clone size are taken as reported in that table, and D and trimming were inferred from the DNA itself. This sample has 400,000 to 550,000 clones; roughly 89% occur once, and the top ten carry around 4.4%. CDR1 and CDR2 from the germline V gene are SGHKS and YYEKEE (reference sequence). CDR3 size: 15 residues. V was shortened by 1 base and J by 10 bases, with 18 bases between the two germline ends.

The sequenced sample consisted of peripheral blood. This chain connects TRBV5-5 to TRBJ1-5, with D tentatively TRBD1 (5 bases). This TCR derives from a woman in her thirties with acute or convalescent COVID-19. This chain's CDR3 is CASSLSGGAYEPQHF. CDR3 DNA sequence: TGTGCCAGCAGCTTGAGTGGAGGGGCCTACGAACCCCAGCATTTT.